The 27 T cell receptor beta chains below all came from one sample that was sequenced in a study of long-term antiretroviral therapy in people with HIV. The assay, immunoSEQ v3.0, was run at survey level. Assay used: immunoSEQ multiplex PCR; TCRdb lists only in-frame clones, some missing. Among over 15,000 clones, less than 85% were seen once, and the ten largest hold roughly 7.3%. The sequencing used unsorted PBMCs, collected 0.9 years after starting antiretroviral therapy. These receptors all come from a man between 18 and 35 years old with HIV.

The table lists this clone with a few counts. V and J are TRBV19 and TRBJ2-7; 9 nucleotides align to TRBD2. This CDR3 spans 15 amino acids. V gave up 7 bases and J gave up 0 bases; unmatched junction bases: 7. Per the germline V gene, CDR1 is LNHDA and CDR2 is SQIVND (reference sequence). The CDR3 DNA follows: TGTGCCAGTAAGGAGCGGGGGGCCACCTCCTACGAGCAGTACTTC. Protein sequence: CASKERGATSYEQYF.

J is TRBJ2-1 and V is TRBV18, with 9 bases fitting TRBD1. With 3 bases clipped from V and 7 bases from J, the junction kept 7 bases outside the gene matches. Per germline, CDR1 KGHSH and CDR2 LQKENI. The CDR3 extends over 15 amino acids. CDR3 nucleotides: TGTGCCAGCTCACCGGGGACAGGGTATCATAATGAGCAGTTCTTC. It specifies CASSPGTGYHNEQFF.

This chain connects TRBV7-6 to TRBJ2-5, with TRBD2 identical over 7 bases. This CDR3 has 15 residues. CDR1 is SGHVS, CDR2 FNYEAQ, per germline. The V and J ends lost 3 bases and 5 bases, in that order; junction bases with no gene match: 9. CDR3 amino acids: CASSFRAIGRETQYF. CDR3 bases: TGTGCCAGCAGCTTCCGGGCCATCGGGAGGGAGACCCAGTACTTC. Supplemented by reference TRBV7-6 and TRBJ2-5, the full variable domain reads GAGVSQSPRYKVTKRGQDVALRCDPISGHVSLYWYRQALGQGPEFLTYFNYEAQQDKSGLPNDRFSAERPEGSISTLTIQRTEQRDSAMYRCASSFRAIGRETQYFGPGTRLLVL.

V and J are TRBV5-5 and TRBJ2-7; TRBD1 agrees at 7 bases. This CDR3 region has 15 residues. Germline assignment: CDR1 SGHKS and CDR2 YYEKEE (reference sequence). J gave up 2 bases and V 3 bases, and 8 bases lay outside the gene matches. In nucleotides, the CDR3 is TGTGCCAGCAGCTCCCTACAGGGGATTGCCTACGAGCAGTACTTC. This codes for CASSSLQGIAYEQYF.

The rearrangement links TRBV18 to TRBJ2-7, with 10 positions matching TRBD1. The CDR3 spans 14 residues. Germline V gene lookup returns CDR1 KGHSH and CDR2 LQKENI. The V segment lost 6 bases and the J segment 5 bases; nucleotides outside the gene matches: 7. The CDR3 reads CASSSGQGGNEQYF. CDR3 nucleotide sequence: TGTGCCAGCTCCTCCGGACAGGGGGGTAACGAGCAGTACTTC.

This clone appeared a few times. The V call is TRBV6-5, the J call TRBJ2-2, with D unresolved. V was pared by 1 base and J by 6 bases, with 9 bases between. CDR3 length: 14 amino acids. From germline, CDR1 is MNHEY and CDR2 SVGAGI. The CDR3 reads CASSYFSPAGELFF. The CDR3 region has the DNA TGTGCCAGCAGTTACTTCTCGCCGGCCGGGGAGCTGTTTTTT.

The chain is built from TRBV6-1 and TRBJ2-2; no reliable D call. The ends were cut back, 1 base at V and 8 bases at J, with 11 bases in the middle. Germline-derived CDR1 and CDR2 are MNHNS and SASEGT. The CDR3 length is 14 residues. The CDR3 spells CASSEVNQLGELFF. The CDR3, as DNA: TGTGCCAGCAGTGAAGTTAATCAACTAGGGGAGCTGTTTTTT.

Only a few counts were recorded for this clone. V is TRBV7-6 and J is TRBJ2-7; TRBD1 agrees at 7 bases. Germline V gives CDR1 SGHVS, CDR2 FNYEAQ. The CDR3 is 15 residues long. V lost 5 bases, J lost 3 bases, and 10 bases stayed unmatched. The CDR3 DNA is TGTGCCAGCAGCGAACAGGGGAATTCCTACTACGAGCAGTACTTC. Translation: CASSEQGNSYYEQYF.

This clone is deemed medium-sized. The V gene is TRBV5-6, the J gene TRBJ2-1; 7 nucleotides align to TRBD1. V lost 0 bases and J lost 2; bases outside the gene matches: 2. There are 15 residues in the CDR3. Germline CDR1 and CDR2: SGHDT and YYEEEE. As DNA, the CDR3 is TGTGCCAGCAGCTTGGGTGACAGGGCCTACAATGAGCAGTTCTTC. It encodes CASSLGDRAYNEQFF.

V gene TRBV4-1 combines with J gene TRBJ1-5; no firm D call. Trimming removed 4 bases at V and 1 base at J, with 17 bases between. In germline, CDR1 is MGHRA, CDR2 YSYEKL. The CDR3 loop spans 17 amino acids. The CDR3 region is CASSPAVGIRSNQPQHF. The CDR3 coding sequence is TGCGCCAGCAGCCCGGCGGTGGGGATTCGAAGCAATCAGCCCCAGCATTTT.

The V call is TRBV6-5, the J call TRBJ1-1; 9 bases are a match to TRBD1. The CDR3 contains 14 residues. CDR1 MNHEY and CDR2 SVGAGI come from the germline V gene. The trim removed 5 bases at V and 5 bases at J, leaving 6 bases unmatched. CDR3 coding DNA: TGTGCCAGCAGTGAAACAGGGGGCGAAACTGAAGCTTTCTTT. As protein: CASSETGGETEAFF.

The genes are TRBV13 and TRBJ2-3; D is perhaps TRBD1 (6 bases). The V gene's germline CDR1 is PRHDT and CDR2 FYEKMQ (reference sequence). Trimming removed 4 bases from V and 2 bases from J, with 10 bases in between. The CDR3 runs 14 residues. In nucleotides, the CDR3 is TGTGCCAGCAGCTCGGACAGCCTCACAGATACGCAGTATTTT. This encodes CASSSDSLTDTQYF.

V is TRBV4-1 and J is TRBJ1-2, with D possibly matching TRBD1 (6 bases). From germline, CDR1 is MGHRA and CDR2 YSYEKL. The V gene lost 1 base and the J gene lost 7 bases, with 19 bases spanning the gap. This CDR3 is 16 amino acids long. DNA for the CDR3: TGCGCCAGCAGCCAAGCCTCTTTGACAGGCCCCTCTGGCTACACCTTC. This translates into CASSQASLTGPSGYTF.

This clone was counted a single time. The chain carries TRBV14 and TRBJ1-1, with 7 bases identical to TRBD1. V was clipped by 2 bases and J by 7 bases; unmatched bases: 13. The CDR3 length is 16 residues. From germline, CDR1 is SGHDN and CDR2 FVKESK. The CDR3 sequence is CASSQRKGQADSEAFF. The CDR3 nucleotides read TGTGCCAGCAGCCAAAGAAAAGGACAGGCAGACAGTGAAGCTTTCTTT.

This clone was seen once. The chain uses TRBV12-5 and TRBJ2-1, with 7 nucleotides matching TRBD2. CDR1 and CDR2 (germline): LGHNT, FRNRAP. V was clipped by 5 bases and J by 0 bases; unmatched bases: 4. CDR3 length: 15 amino acids. Here the CDR3 reads CASGSGASSYNEQFF. The DNA of the CDR3 is TGTGCTAGTGGTAGCGGGGCTAGCTCCTACAATGAGCAGTTCTTC.

The V gene is TRBV7-2, the J gene TRBJ1-1, with D uncertain. V was clipped by 2 bases and J by 4 bases, with 11 bases between them. This CDR3 has 14 amino acids. In germline, CDR1 is SGHTA, CDR2 FQGNSA. CDR3: CASSLTGWGTEAFF. In DNA, the CDR3 is TGTGCCAGCAGCTTAACCGGATGGGGCACTGAAGCTTTCTTT.

This clone was recorded a few times. Other DNA variants within this sample encode the same CDR3. V gene TRBV18 combines with J gene TRBJ2-5; no firm D call. The V gene's germline CDR1 is KGHSH and CDR2 LQKENI. Trimming stripped 0 bases from V and 5 bases from J, with 4 bases between. The CDR3 extends over 12 amino acids. The chain's CDR3 is CASSPPGETQYF. DNA for the CDR3: TGTGCCAGCTCACCACCTGGTGAGACCCAGTACTTC.

The chain couples TRBV2 to TRBJ1-1; D is ambiguous. CDR3 size: 15 residues. V was cut by 4 bases and J by 4 bases, with 16 bases left in between. Per germline, CDR1 SNHLY and CDR2 FYNNEI. The CDR3 sequence: CASSGPASRGTEAFF. CDR3 DNA sequence: TGTGCCAGCAGTGGTCCAGCTTCCCGCGGCACTGAAGCTTTCTTT.

This clone showed up just once. V is TRBV10-1 and J is TRBJ2-2; D unclear. V gave up 3 bases and J gave up 2 bases, with 16 bases separating them. The CDR3 covers 17 residues. The germline V gene encodes CDR1 WNHNN and CDR2 SYGVQD (reference sequence). The CDR3 spells CASSELLGPQNTGELFF. CDR3 DNA sequence: TGCGCCAGCAGTGAATTGTTGGGTCCCCAAAACACCGGGGAGCTGTTTTTT.

This chain links TRBV2 with TRBJ1-1, with a possible D match to TRBD1 (5 bases). The CDR3 contains 11 residues. Germline V gene sequence: CDR1 SNHLY, CDR2 FYNNEI. Trimming stripped 4 bases from V and 7 bases from J, with 7 bases between. Here the CDR3 DNA reads TGTGCCAGCAGTGGGCAGGGTGAAGCTTTCTTT. As protein: CASSGQGEAFF. The complete variable domain, with remaining parts taken from reference TRBV2 and TRBJ1-1, reads EPEVTQTPSHQVTQMGQEVILRCVPISNHLYFYWYRQILGQKVEFLVSFYNNEISEKSEIFDDQFSVERPDGSNFTLKIRSTKLEDSAMYFCASSGQGEAFFGQGTRLTVV.

The chain has TRBV5-1 and TRBJ2-5, with D perhaps matching TRBD1 or TRBD2 (6 bases each). Germline V gives CDR1 SGHRS, CDR2 YFSETQ. Trimming removed 3 bases from V and 1 base from J, with 13 bases in between. This CDR3 contains 15 residues. CDR3 region: CASSYKGGSQETQYF. CDR3 nucleotide sequence: TGCGCCAGCAGCTACAAAGGGGGGAGCCAAGAGACCCAGTACTTC.

This chain joins TRBV6-5 and TRBJ2-7, with 7 bases lining up with TRBD2. Looked up from germline, CDR1 is MNHEY and CDR2 is SVGAGI. Trimming removed 6 bases from V and 3 bases from J; junction bases left unmatched: 11. The CDR3 runs 15 residues. The CDR3 region is CASRHYRGVDYEQYF. The CDR3 DNA reads as TGTGCCAGCAGACACTATCGGGGGGTCGACTACGAGCAGTACTTC.

The count of this clone is one. The V gene is TRBV9, the J gene TRBJ2-5; TRBD2 might be the D (6 bases). This CDR3 has 13 residues. Germline assignment: CDR1 SGDLS and CDR2 YYNGEE. V gave up 5 bases and J gave up 5 bases, with 13 bases separating them. The CDR3 here is CASSHGGGETQYF. Here the CDR3 DNA reads TGTGCCAGCAGTCACGGAGGAGGGGAGACCCAGTACTTC.

V is TRBV19 and J is TRBJ2-5; D unclear. Trimming shortened V by 5 bases and J by 3 bases, and 10 bases separated the two germline ends. This CDR3 contains 13 residues. In germline, CDR1 is LNHDA, CDR2 SQIVND (reference sequence). The CDR3 protein is CASSRWVKETQYF. Here the CDR3 DNA reads TGTGCCAGTAGTCGGTGGGTGAAAGAGACCCAGTACTTC.

The chain carries TRBV7-2 and TRBJ1-5; D ambiguous. This CDR3 is 15 amino acids long. Trimming took off 2 bases at V and 0 bases at J, with 8 bases between the two ends. CDR1 is SGHTA, CDR2 FQGNSA, per germline. The CDR3 is CASSLSSISNQPQHF. CDR3 nucleotides: TGTGCCAGCAGCTTAAGTAGCATTAGCAATCAGCCCCAGCATTTT. Complete variable domain (other parts from reference TRBV7-2 and TRBJ1-5): GAGVSQSPSNKVTEKGKDVELRCDPISGHTALYWYRQSLGQGLEFLIYFQGNSAPDKSGLPSDRFSAERTGGSVSTLTIQRTQQEDSAVYLCASSLSSISNQPQHFGDGTRLSIL.

This chain joins TRBV5-1 and TRBJ2-7; no reliable D call. Germline CDR1 SGHRS, CDR2 YFSETQ. The V gene lost 0 bases and the J gene lost 3 bases, with 16 bases spanning the gap. There are 16 residues in the CDR3. The chain's CDR3 is CASSLDGVSSSYEQYF. In DNA form, the CDR3 reads TGCGCCAGCAGCTTGGATGGGGTCAGTTCAAGCTACGAGCAGTACTTC.

This clone showed up just once. The J gene is TRBJ2-1, the V gene TRBV6-6; D is unclear. The CDR3 sequence is 11 residues long. Trimming removed 0 bases at V and 10 bases at J, with 4 bases between. In germline, CDR1 is MNHNY, CDR2 SVGAGI (reference sequence). For the CDR3, the DNA is TGTGCCAGCAGTTACTCCGTCGAGCAGTTCTTC. This translates into CASSYSVEQFF.